A few counts support the clone carrying this TCR beta chain. The antigen is unknown. The sample originates from a study of CD8+ T cells in alopecia areata. About the study: Treated patients were given 5 to 10 mg oral tofacitinib twice daily. The drug, tofacitinib, lasted 6 to 18 months, followed by 6 months off drug. Study-wide results and limits: Greater clonality was observed in lesional scalp samples, especially alopecia totalis/universalis, versus normal scalp.

Researchers took lesional scalp punch biopsies and peripheral blood from people who were alopecia areata patients. This CDR3 comprises 14 residues. From germline, CDR1 is MNHEY and CDR2 SVGAGI. The ends were cut back, 2 bases at V and 6 bases at J, with 13 bases in the middle. TCR sequencing used cDNA made by reverse transcription of extracted RNA. Sequencing was performed with immunoSEQ multiplex PCR; in TCRdb, only in-frame clones are kept and a portion is missing. Of 200,000 to 250,000 clones in the sample, 50% to 60% were seen once. This rearrangement joins TRBV6-5 to TRBJ1-2; TRBD1 might be the D (6 bases). The receptor's source is a human donor with alopecia areata. The specimen comprised CD4+ T cells sorted from blood, sampled at week 0. The CDR3 protein is CASSYAGSGDGYTF. CDR3 nucleotide sequence: TGTGCCAGCAGTTACGCGGGGTCAGGGGATGGCTACACCTTC.